This T cell receptor beta chain was sequenced for a study of blood T cell repertoires in COVID-19. Per the original data handling: Amplification of reference gene primers was used by the study to estimate nucleated cell counts. Some clones are missing from TCRdb's copy, which holds only in-frame ones; the method was immunoSEQ multiplex PCR. Clonal size and the V and J genes are those of that table, whereas D and trimming came from the DNA. The repertoire holds about 150,000 clones, with 84% as singletons. V gave up 0 bases and J gave up 9 bases, with 12 bases separating them. This CDR3 region has 15 residues. Germline CDR1 and CDR2: LGHDT and YNNKEL (reference sequence).

The rearrangement joins TRBV3-1 (or the pseudogene TRBV3-2) to TRBJ1-6, with a tentative D call TRBD1 (6 bases). This receptor was taken from a man in his 70s with acute or convalescent COVID-19. The sequenced sample was peripheral blood. CDR3: CASSQDYRVSSPLHF. The CDR3 nucleotides are TGTGCCAGCAGCCAAGATTACAGGGTCAGTTCACCCCTCCACTTT.